This T cell receptor (beta chain) is drawn from a study of T cells in Graves' hyperthyroidism and ophthalmopathy. Across the study: Prior to any treatment, at the point of initial diagnosis, peripheral blood was collected.

In its sample, this clonotype was seen a few times. Authors of the study amplified TCR beta CDR3 regions from RNA transcripts. In the first-round RT-PCR of the TCR CDR3, the HTBI primer set was used. TCRdb re-called the multiplex PCR reads through MiXCR, storing one row per CDR3 protein. The sample consists of hundreds of thousands of distinct CDR3 sequences, about 38% of them appearing once. This clonotype was obtained from a young man with Graves' hyperthyroidism. Source material: blood.

The CDR3, as DNA: TGTGCCAGCGCCTTGGCTGGGGGCGCCGGGGAGCTGTTTTTT. Its protein product is CASALAGGAGELFF. The rearrangement links TRBV9 to TRBJ2-2, with TRBD1 as a possible D gene (6 bases). V was trimmed by 7 bases and J by 6 bases, leaving 16 bases between them. CDR1 is SGDLS, CDR2 YYNGEE, per germline. The CDR3 is 14 residues long.